These 32 T cell receptor beta chains share one sample of origin, sequenced in a study of T cell responses to AZD1222 COVID-19 vaccine. Clones were sequenced by immunoSEQ multiplex PCR, and TCRdb holds only the in-frame ones, with some missing. This table holds 120,000 or so clones, roughly 85% found once. Sequenced here: peripheral blood, sampled on day 0 of AZD1222 vaccination. The receptor set was obtained from an adult in good health.

The table lists this clone with a count of one. This chain links TRBV4-1 with TRBJ2-7, with TRBD1 matching 7 bases. CDR1 is MGHRA and CDR2 is YSYEKL in the germline V gene. After removal of 3 bases from V and 6 bases from J, the junction contained 17 bases not matched to a gene. This CDR3 is 17 amino acids long. The CDR3 sequence is CASSQGVEPGQRGEQYF. Written as DNA, the CDR3 is TGCGCCAGCAGCCAGGGGGTCGAACCGGGACAGAGAGGCGAGCAGTACTTC.

The chain links TRBV11-2 to TRBJ2-5; 9 bases agree with TRBD1. V lost 4 bases to trimming and J lost 5 bases; unmatched junction nucleotides: 5. The germline V gene has CDR1 SGHAT and CDR2 FQNNGV. The CDR3 length is 14 residues. The DNA of the CDR3 is TGTGCCAGCAGCTCAGGGACAGGGCATGAGACCCAGTACTTC. Encoded protein: CASSSGTGHETQYF.

The chain couples TRBV10-3 to TRBJ2-1, with 9 bases lining up with TRBD2. CDR3 size: 18 residues. Germline V gene sequence: CDR1 ENHRY, CDR2 SYGVKD. The junction had 6 bases not matched to a gene; V was cut back by 0 bases and J by 0 bases. Here the CDR3 reads CAISESRGGGASYNEQFF. In DNA form, the CDR3 reads TGTGCCATCAGTGAGTCGCGTGGCGGGGGGGCCTCCTACAATGAGCAGTTCTTC.

A single count supports this clone. This chain joins TRBV19 and TRBJ1-5; tentatively, D is TRBD1 (5 bases). The CDR3 length is 15 residues. Germline CDR1 LNHDA, CDR2 SQIVND (reference sequence). CDR3 nucleotide sequence: TGTGCATCCTGGGGGGGTAGATATGGCAATCAGCCCCAGCATTTT. This sequence encodes CASWGGRYGNQPQHF.

This chain joins TRBV12-3 or TRBV12-4 and TRBJ2-7; D call uncertain. This CDR3 region has 11 residues. V lost 2 bases and J 3 bases, leaving 2 bases between the germline ends. This CDR3 reads CASSLLYEQYF. CDR3 DNA: TGTGCCAGCAGTTTACTCTACGAGCAGTACTTC.

This rearrangement joins TRBV28 to TRBJ2-1, with a weak D call TRBD1 (6 bases). CDR1 and CDR2 (germline): MDHEN, SYDVKM. The CDR3 totals 14 residues. Trimming left V 6 bases short and J 8 bases short, with 17 bases between. CDR3 protein: CASSLQVGGHEQFF. The CDR3 DNA follows: TGTGCCAGCAGCCTCCAGGTAGGGGGACATGAGCAGTTCTTC.

The rearrangement links TRBV19 to TRBJ2-1, with 8 bases matching TRBD2. V shed 4 bases, J shed 0 bases, and the junction held 5 bases outside the gene matches. From germline, CDR1 is LNHDA and CDR2 SQIVND (reference sequence). The CDR3 runs to 16 residues. CDR3 sequence reads: CASSTTSGTSYNEQFF. CDR3 coding DNA: TGTGCCAGTAGTACCACTAGCGGAACCTCCTACAATGAGCAGTTCTTC.

The V call is TRBV2, the J call TRBJ1-2; tentatively, D is TRBD1 (5 bases). Trimming took off 5 bases at V and 2 bases at J, with 15 bases between the two ends. The CDR3 has 15 amino acids. CDR1 SNHLY and CDR2 FYNNEI come from the germline V gene. For the CDR3, the DNA is TGTGCCAGCAGTCCGTCAGGGTTAGCCAACTATGGCTACACCTTC. Residues: CASSPSGLANYGYTF.

The count of this clone is one. The chain recombines TRBV19 with TRBJ1-5, with TRBD1 identical over 8 bases. V shed 4 bases and J 4 bases; nucleotides not matched to a gene: 6. This CDR3 contains 15 residues. Germline V gives CDR1 LNHDA, CDR2 SQIVND (reference sequence). CDR3 residues: CASSTDRGQNQPQHF. CDR3 coding DNA: TGTGCCAGTAGTACAGACAGGGGACAAAATCAGCCCCAGCATTTT.

The chain has TRBV29-1 and TRBJ1-2; D might be TRBD1 (6 bases). This CDR3 comprises 13 residues. V lost 6 bases, J lost 2 bases, and 13 bases lay in between. Germline loops: CDR1 SQVTM, CDR2 ANQGSEA. The CDR3 nucleotides read TGCAGCGTCCTCGGGGGGCAGAACTATGGCTACACCTTC. Translating it yields CSVLGGQNYGYTF.

This chain joins TRBV6-6 and TRBJ2-2; no definite D call. V lost 2 bases and J lost 7, with 14 bases in between. The CDR3 loop spans 15 amino acids. Looked up from germline, CDR1 is MNHNY and CDR2 is SVGAGI (reference sequence). In DNA, the CDR3 is TGTGCCAGCAGTTACCATTTAGGACCCGGCGGGGAGCTGTTTTTT. Its translation is CASSYHLGPGGELFF.

This chain uses TRBV4-1 with TRBJ2-3, with D possibly TRBD2 on 5 matching bases. This CDR3 region has 17 residues. Germline lookup yields CDR1 MGHRA and CDR2 YSYEKL. The ends were cut back, 0 bases at V and 3 bases at J, with 16 bases in the middle. CDR3 protein: CASSQDVTTNPTDTQYF. CDR3 DNA: TGCGCCAGCAGCCAAGATGTGACTACCAACCCTACAGATACGCAGTATTTT.

The V and J genes are TRBV5-1 and TRBJ1-1; weak D call: TRBD1 (6 bases). The CDR3 runs 16 residues. Germline V gives CDR1 SGHRS, CDR2 YFSETQ. V dropped 0 bases and J dropped 4 bases, with 16 bases sitting between them. CDR3 sequence: CASSLAGQPGTTEAFF. The CDR3 nucleotides read TGCGCCAGCAGCTTGGCCGGACAGCCGGGGACCACTGAAGCTTTCTTT.

This chain joins TRBV2 and TRBJ2-5; TRBD1 matches at 8 bases. The germline CDR1 and CDR2 sequences are SNHLY and FYNNEI. V dropped 3 bases and J dropped 2; count of bases not matched to a gene: 2. The CDR3 spans 14 residues. The CDR3 reads CASSDGQGQETQYF. CDR3 bases: TGTGCCAGCAGTGACGGACAGGGACAAGAGACCCAGTACTTC.

CDR3 coding DNA: TGTGCCAGCAGCCAGGGGAGGGGCAATCAGCCCCAGCATTTT. Its translation is CASSQGRGNQPQHF. V is TRBV7-9 and J is TRBJ1-5; tentative D call: TRBD1 (6 bases). The CDR3 consists of 14 residues. The germline V gene has CDR1 SEHNR and CDR2 FQNEAQ (reference sequence). The V end lost 5 bases, the J end lost 2 bases, and 10 bases lay between the germline ends. Full variable domain (remainder filled in from reference TRBV7-9 and TRBJ1-5): DTGVSQNPRHKITKRGQNVTFRCDPISEHNRLYWYRQTLGQGPEFLTYFQNEAQLEKSRLLSDRFSAERPKGSFSTLEIQRTEQGDSAMYLCASSQGRGNQPQHFGDGTRLSIL.

The chain carries TRBV18 and TRBJ2-1; 8 nucleotides match TRBD1. This CDR3 region has 17 residues. The germline V gene encodes CDR1 KGHSH and CDR2 LQKENI. The V gene end was trimmed by 0 bases and the J gene end by 3 bases; junction bases not matched to a gene: 7. In nucleotides, the CDR3 is TGTGCCAGCTCACCACCGAATCTCGGGACAGGCTACAATGAGCAGTTCTTC. This encodes CASSPPNLGTGYNEQFF.

The sample holds one count of this clone. V and J are TRBV18 and TRBJ2-7; 8 positions match TRBD1. The CDR3 loop spans 15 amino acids. V shed 4 bases, J shed 5 bases, and the junction held 10 bases outside the gene matches. Germline values: CDR1 KGHSH, CDR2 LQKENI. The DNA of the CDR3 is TGTGCCAGCTCACGCCGACAGGGGAGTTTCCACGAGCAGTACTTC. Translation gives CASSRRQGSFHEQYF.

The chain recombines TRBV28 with TRBJ2-1; 9 bases agree with TRBD2. Per the germline V gene, CDR1 is MDHEN and CDR2 is SYDVKM. The CDR3 length is 15 residues. V was pared by 2 bases and J by 2 bases, with 1 base of the junction left unmatched. CDR3 sequence: CASSLGGGAYNEQFF. The CDR3, as DNA: TGTGCCAGCAGTTTAGGCGGGGGGGCCTACAATGAGCAGTTCTTC.

V gene TRBV29-1 combines with J gene TRBJ1-1; no definite D call. V was trimmed by 4 bases and J by 1 base, leaving 4 bases between them. Germline V gene lookup returns CDR1 SQVTM and CDR2 ANQGSEA. The CDR3 is 11 residues long. The DNA for the CDR3 is TGCAGCGTTGCGGCGAACACTGAAGCTTTCTTT. This sequence encodes CSVAANTEAFF.

V and J are TRBV7-3 and TRBJ1-2, with 8 bases that match TRBD1. The CDR3 length is 18 residues. V lost 2 bases and J lost 7; bases outside the gene matches: 18. Germline V CDR1 and CDR2: SGHTA, FQGTGA. The CDR3 DNA reads TGTGCCAGCAGCTTATTTTCAGGGGGCGCCGCCCACCATGGTGGCTACACCTTC. Its protein is CASSLFSGGAAHHGGYTF.

The rearrangement links TRBV5-4 to TRBJ2-5; perhaps D is TRBD1 or TRBD2 (7 bases each). CDR3 length equals 16 residues. V lost 4 bases to trimming and J lost 1 base, with 17 bases between them. The germline gives CDR1 SGHNT, CDR2 YYREEE (reference sequence). CDR3 protein: CASSTRTRGPQETQYF. The CDR3 DNA reads TGTGCCAGCAGCACCCGGACTAGGGGGCCCCAAGAGACCCAGTACTTC.

The V call is TRBV9, the J call TRBJ2-5, with D tentatively TRBD2 (5 bases). Trimming took 6 bases from V and 1 from J, leaving 13 bases between them. There are 14 residues in the CDR3. CDR1 SGDLS and CDR2 YYNGEE come from the germline V gene. CDR3: CASTTGLFQETQYF. DNA for the CDR3: TGTGCCAGCACCACCGGACTGTTCCAAGAGACCCAGTACTTC.

V and J are TRBV6-1 and TRBJ2-7, with 8 bases lining up with TRBD1. The J segment lost 2 bases and the V segment lost 1 base, leaving 13 bases of the junction unmatched. The CDR3 covers 18 residues. In germline, CDR1 is MNHNS, CDR2 SASEGT. CDR3 amino acids: CASSEVGQGAAGTYEQYF. In nucleotides, the CDR3 is TGTGCCAGCAGTGAAGTAGGCCAGGGGGCTGCTGGAACCTACGAGCAGTACTTC.

The V and J genes are TRBV11-2 and TRBJ1-2; D is undetermined. Germline CDR1 SGHAT, CDR2 FQNNGV. V dropped 1 base and J dropped 3 bases, with 6 bases sitting between them. The CDR3 extends over 13 amino acids. In DNA form, the CDR3 reads TGTGCCAGCAGCTTAGGCGCGGACTATGGCTACACCTTC. Protein: CASSLGADYGYTF. The variable domain in full, with the rest retrieved from reference TRBV11-2 and TRBJ1-2, is EAGVAQSPRYKIIEKRQSVAFWCNPISGHATLYWYQQILGQGPKLLIQFQNNGVVDDSQLPKDRFSAERLKGVDSTLKIQPAKLEDSAVYLCASSLGADYGYTFGSGTRLTVV.

The rearrangement joins TRBV2 to TRBJ1-1; D is undetermined. Germline V gene lookup returns CDR1 SNHLY and CDR2 FYNNEI. The V and J ends lost 7 bases and 5 bases respectively, with 17 bases between them. This CDR3 is 14 amino acids long. The CDR3 region has the DNA TGTGCCAGCAAAATAGGACCTTCTTCGACTGAAGCTTTCTTT. This gives the protein CASKIGPSSTEAFF.

The chain carries TRBV6-1 and TRBJ2-7, with D maybe TRBD1 (7 bases). This CDR3 has 16 amino acids. Germline-derived CDR1 and CDR2 are MNHNS and SASEGT. V lost 3 bases, J lost 1 base, and 16 bases lay in between. CDR3 sequence reads: CASSDPQGEESYEQYF. DNA for the CDR3: TGTGCCAGCAGTGATCCCCAGGGGGAGGAATCCTACGAGCAGTACTTC.

V gene TRBV28 combines with J gene TRBJ2-1; no definite D call. This CDR3 has 12 residues. Germline CDR1 reads MDHEN; CDR2 reads SYDVKM. V lost 6 bases and J 8 bases, leaving 11 bases between the germline ends. DNA for the CDR3: TGTGCCAGCAGCGAACTACACTATGAGCAGTTCTTC. Translation gives CASSELHYEQFF.

This clone showed up just a few times. This chain joins TRBV27 and TRBJ2-7, with D possibly being TRBD1 (5 bases). The V and J ends lost 5 bases and 2 bases respectively, with 19 bases between them. The length of the CDR3 is 16 residues. From germline, CDR1 is MNHEY and CDR2 SMNVEV (reference sequence). This CDR3 reads CASSPHGQGAPYEQYF. CDR3 nucleotides: TGTGCCAGCAGTCCCCACGGCCAGGGTGCTCCCTACGAGCAGTACTTC.

The chain uses TRBV9 and TRBJ1-6; no clear D gene. The CDR3 loop spans 14 amino acids. Trimming removed 4 bases at V and 14 bases at J, with 19 bases between. Per germline, CDR1 SGDLS and CDR2 YYNGEE. The DNA for the CDR3 is TGTGCCAGCAGCAACACGGCTGTGGGTTCGGCCCTCCACTTT. It codes for CASSNTAVGSALHF. Full variable domain (outside the CDR3, taken from reference TRBV9 and TRBJ1-6): DSGVTQTPKHLITATGQRVTLRCSPRSGDLSVYWYQQSLDQGLQFLIQYYNGEERAKGNILERFSAQQFPDLHSELNLSSLELGDSALYFCASSNTAVGSALHFGNGTRLTVT.

The chain combines TRBV5-1 with TRBJ2-3; 13 bases agree with TRBD2. J was trimmed by 5 bases and V by 5 bases; bases with no gene match: 8. CDR3 size: 16 residues. The germline V gene has CDR1 SGHRS and CDR2 YFSETQ. In DNA form, the CDR3 reads TGCGCCAGCAGTTCACTAGCGGGGGGGCCTAAAGATACGCAGTATTTT. Translating gives CASSSLAGGPKDTQYF.

This chain connects TRBV11-2 to TRBJ1-4, with TRBD1 as a possible D gene (5 bases). This CDR3 is 15 amino acids long. Looked up from germline, CDR1 is SGHAT and CDR2 is FQNNGV. V dropped 5 bases and J dropped 5 bases, with 15 bases sitting between them. The CDR3 loop is CASSRQGGLNEKLFF. For the CDR3, the DNA is TGTGCCAGCAGCCGCCAGGGAGGATTAAATGAAAAACTGTTTTTT.

This sequence joins TRBV11-2 and TRBJ1-3; TRBD1 is a possible D gene (5 bases). This CDR3 region has 14 residues. The V end was cut by 1 base, the J end by 8 bases, with 12 bases between. Germline V gene lookup returns CDR1 SGHAT and CDR2 FQNNGV. CDR3 sequence (DNA): TGTGCCAGCAGCTTAGGACAGTTGAGTGACACCATATATTTT. It is translated as CASSLGQLSDTIYF.